A single sample is the source of the 4 T cell receptor beta chains below, sequenced in a study of blood T cells in healthy people across ages. Combining a sample-barcoded 5' primer with a J-beta primer mix, a second PCR ran for 7 to 11 cycles. MiXCR, applied by TCRdb to the 5' RACE reads, yields one record per CDR3 protein. The sample includes over 950,000 distinct CDR3 sequences, about 53% of them seen just once. The sample was blood. The receptors here all came from a woman aged 60-75 years in good health.

This clonotype showed up just a few times. The DNA of the CDR3 is TGTGCCAGCAGTGTTTCGGACTCCTACGAGCAGTACTTC. Translating it yields CASSVSDSYEQYF. The chain joins TRBV28 to TRBJ2-7; no clear D gene. This CDR3 has 13 amino acids. Germline V gene data show CDR1 as MDHEN and CDR2 as SYDVKM. Trimming cost V 5 bases and J 0 bases, with 8 bases left between them.

V is TRBV11-2 and J is TRBJ1-2, with 12 positions matching TRBD1. Germline CDR1 SGHAT, CDR2 FQNNGV. Trimming took 6 bases from V and 4 from J; bases not matched to a gene: 15. The CDR3 covers 18 residues. The CDR3 spells CASSPIRDRGLRGYGYTF. Written as DNA, the CDR3 is TGTGCCAGCAGTCCAATTCGGGACAGGGGGCTGCGTGGCTATGGCTACACCTTC.

This sequence joins TRBV9 and TRBJ2-4, with D uncertain. Trimming shortened V by 0 bases and J by 7 bases, and 11 bases separated the two germline ends. The CDR3 covers 14 residues. The germline CDR1 and CDR2 sequences are SGDLS and YYNGEE. CDR3 coding DNA: TGTGCCAGCAGCGTAGAACCCCTGGGGAACATTCAGTACTTC. This gives the protein CASSVEPLGNIQYF.

V gene TRBV11-2 combines with J gene TRBJ2-3; no reliable D call. The CDR3 is made up of 15 amino acids. V was shortened by 2 bases and J by 2 bases, with 11 bases between the two germline ends. Germline CDR1 is SGHAT and CDR2 is FQNNGV. The CDR3 reads CASSLTGRPTDTQYF. The CDR3 region has the DNA TGTGCCAGCAGCTTAACCGGACGTCCCACAGATACGCAGTATTTT.